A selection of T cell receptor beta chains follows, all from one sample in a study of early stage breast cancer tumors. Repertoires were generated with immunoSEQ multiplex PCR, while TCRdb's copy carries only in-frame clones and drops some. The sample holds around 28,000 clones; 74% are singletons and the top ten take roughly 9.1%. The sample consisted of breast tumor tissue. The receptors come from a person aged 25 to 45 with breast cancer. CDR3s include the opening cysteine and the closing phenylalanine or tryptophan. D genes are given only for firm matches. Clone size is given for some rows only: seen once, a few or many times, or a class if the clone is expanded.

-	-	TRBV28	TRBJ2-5	TGTGCCAGCAGTTCTGGGTTCTACCAAGAGACCCAGTACTTC	CASSSGFYQETQYF
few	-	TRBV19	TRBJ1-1	TGTGCCAGTACCCGACAGGAGTTGAACACTGAAGCTTTCTTT	CASTRQELNTEAFF
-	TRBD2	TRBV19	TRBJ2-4	TGTGCCAGTATGGGGGGGACCTATGGGGCCCCGGGGACGGGGGTCAAAAACATTCAGTACTTC	CASMGGTYGAPGTGVKNIQYF
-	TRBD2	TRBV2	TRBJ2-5	TGTGCCAGCAGAGCTGGACTAGCGGGGGACTGGGAGACCCAGTACTTC	CASRAGLAGDWETQYF
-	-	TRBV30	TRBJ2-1	TGTGCCTGGAGCCAGGGACTCAACAATGAGCAGTTCTTC	CAWSQGLNNEQFF
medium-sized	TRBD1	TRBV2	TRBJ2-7	TGTGCCAGCAGGGAGGACAGGGGCTTCTCCTACGAGCAGTACTTC	CASREDRGFSYEQYF
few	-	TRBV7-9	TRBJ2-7	TGTGCCAGCAGCCCCTGGACAGAGACCTACGAGCAGTACTTC	CASSPWTETYEQYF
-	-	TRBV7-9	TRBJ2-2	TGTGCCAGCAGCTTCGGAGTAGGGGAGCTGTTTTTT	CASSFGVGELFF
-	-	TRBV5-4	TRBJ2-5	TGTGCCAGCAGCTTACGGGTCAAACCGGGGGAGACCCAGTACTTC	CASSLRVKPGETQYF
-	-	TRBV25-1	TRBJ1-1	TGTGCCAGCAGTCCGCCCTGGGTGAACACTGAAGCTTTCTTT	CASSPPWVNTEAFF
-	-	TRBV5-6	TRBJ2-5	TGTGCCAGCAGCTTGGAATTATCCGGGGTAACTAAGGAGACCCAGTACTTC	CASSLELSGVTKETQYF
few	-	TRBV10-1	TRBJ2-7	TGCGCCAGCAGTGAGGCGGACTACCCCTACGAGCAGTACTTC	CASSEADYPYEQYF
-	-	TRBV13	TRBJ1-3	TGTGCCAGCAGCTTAGCGGCGGGAACAGAGACCAGAAACACCATATATTTT	CASSLAAGTETRNTIYF
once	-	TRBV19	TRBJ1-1	TGTGCCAGTAGTATTGATGGGTATGCCACTGAAGCTTTCTTT	CASSIDGYATEAFF
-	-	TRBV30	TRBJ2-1	TGTGCCTGGAGGGGGCTAGTGACCTACAATGAGCAGTTCTTC	CAWRGLVTYNEQFF
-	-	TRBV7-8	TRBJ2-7	TGTGCCAGCAGCCAACGGACGGCGAGCTCCTACGAGCAGTACTTC	CASSQRTASSYEQYF
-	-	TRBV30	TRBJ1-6	TGTGCCTGGAGTCCCATCACAGGGTGGTCCGGCTCCTATAATTCACCCCTCCACTTT	CAWSPITGWSGSYNSPLHF
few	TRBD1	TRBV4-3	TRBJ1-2	TGCGCCAGCAGCCAATCAGGGGGTAACTATGGCTACACCTTC	CASSQSGGNYGYTF
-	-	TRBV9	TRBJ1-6	TGTGCCAGCAGCGTGGAAACAGGGAATTCACCCCTCCACTTT	CASSVETGNSPLHF
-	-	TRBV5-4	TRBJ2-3	TGTGCCAGCAGTTTAGATCTCACAGATACGCAGTATTTT	CASSLDLTDTQYF
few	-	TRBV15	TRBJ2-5	TGTGCCACCAGCAGACCGACGGAGGGGGGTGGGACCCAGTACTTC	CATSRPTEGGGTQYF
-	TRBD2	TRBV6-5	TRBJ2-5	TGTGCCAGCAGTTCGGGACTAGCGGGAGAGGGGCCCCAGTACTTC	CASSSGLAGEGPQYF
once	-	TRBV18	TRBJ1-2	TGTGCCAGCTCACCGAGGGGACGGTCGTGGTTCACCTTC	CASSPRGRSWFTF
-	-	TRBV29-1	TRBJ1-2	TGCAGCGTTGAAGGAACGCCAGACAGCAACTATGGCTACACCTTC	CSVEGTPDSNYGYTF
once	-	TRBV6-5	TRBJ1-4	TGTGCCAGCAGTTACTGGGCCGGAGGGGGGGAAAAACTGTTTTTT	CASSYWAGGGEKLFF
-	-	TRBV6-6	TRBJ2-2	TGTGCCAGCAGTTCCTCCGCGGGCGGGGAGCTGTTTTTT	CASSSSAGGELFF
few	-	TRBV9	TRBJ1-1	TGTGCCAGCAGCGTAATCCACACTGAAGCTTTCTTT	CASSVIHTEAFF
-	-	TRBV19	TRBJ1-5	TGTGCCAGTACCACACCTGGGTGGGGCAATCAGCCCCAGCATTTT	CASTTPGWGNQPQHF
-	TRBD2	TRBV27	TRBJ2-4	TGTGCCAGCAGGCCGACAGCGGGAGTCGGGGGAAACATTCAGTACTTC	CASRPTAGVGGNIQYF
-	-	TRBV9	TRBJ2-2	TGTGCCAGTAGCCGGGACGGGAACACCGGGGAGCTGTTTTTT	CASSRDGNTGELFF
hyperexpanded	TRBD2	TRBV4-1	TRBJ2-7	TGCGCCAGCAGCCAATTGGGACTAGCGGGAGGAAGCTCCTACGAGCAGTACTTC	CASSQLGLAGGSSYEQYF
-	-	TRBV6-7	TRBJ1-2	TGTGCCAGCAGTTACGAGTCCCGACACTATGGCTACACCTTC	CASSYESRHYGYTF
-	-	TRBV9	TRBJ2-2	TGTGCCAGCAGCGTAAACGCGAACACCGGGGAGCTGTTTTTT	CASSVNANTGELFF
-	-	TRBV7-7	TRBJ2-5	TGTGCCAGCAGCTTAGCGTGGCAGGGCCAAGAGACCCAGTACTTC	CASSLAWQGQETQYF
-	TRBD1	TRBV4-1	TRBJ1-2	TGCGCCAGCAGCGTTGGAGGACAGGTCTGGGGCTACACCTTC	CASSVGGQVWGYTF
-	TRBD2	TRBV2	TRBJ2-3	TGTGCCACTAAAAGGGGTAGCGGGAGCGCAGATACGCAGTATTTT	CATKRGSGSADTQYF
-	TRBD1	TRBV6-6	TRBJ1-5	TGTGCCAGCAGCTCTGGGACAGGGCTTGATCATCAGCCCCAGCATTTT	CASSSGTGLDHQPQHF
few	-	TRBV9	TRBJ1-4	TGTGCCAGCGCGCCGGGATTCAACGAAAAACTGTTTTTT	CASAPGFNEKLFF
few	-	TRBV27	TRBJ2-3	TGTGCCAGCAGTTTTAATGGGGGAAGCACAGATACGCAGTATTTT	CASSFNGGSTDTQYF
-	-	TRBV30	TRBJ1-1	TGTGCCTGGGGGATGGGTCGGGGTCCGAACACTGAAGCTTTCTTT	CAWGMGRGPNTEAFF
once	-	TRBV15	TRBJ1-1	TGTGCCACCAGCAGAGGGGGAGCGGACACTGAAGCTTTCTTT	CATSRGGADTEAFF
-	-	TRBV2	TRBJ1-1	TGTGCCAGCAGTGGGGACGGGAACACTGAAGCTTTCTTT	CASSGDGNTEAFF
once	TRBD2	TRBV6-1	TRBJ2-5	TGTGCCAGCAGTAAGGCTCGCGGGAGTCAAGAGACCCAGTACTTC	CASSKARGSQETQYF
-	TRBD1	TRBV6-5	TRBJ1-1	TGTGCCAGCAGTTACCACAGGGGCGTTATGAACACTGAAGCTTTCTTT	CASSYHRGVMNTEAFF
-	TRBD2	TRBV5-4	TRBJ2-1	TGTGCCAGCAGCTCCGGGACTAGCGGGGGGAATGAGCAGTTCTTC	CASSSGTSGGNEQFF
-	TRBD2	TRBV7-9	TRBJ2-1	TGTGCCAGCAGCTTAATGGGCGGGAGGGTTAATGAGCAGTTCTTC	CASSLMGGRVNEQFF
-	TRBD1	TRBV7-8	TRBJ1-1	TGTGCCAGCAGCTTAGCAGTGGGACAGGGGAGGGATGAAGCTTTCTTT	CASSLAVGQGRDEAFF
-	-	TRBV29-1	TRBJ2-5	TGCAGCGTCGACGGGAGTGGACTGGCGCAAGAGACCCAGTACTTC	CSVDGSGLAQETQYF
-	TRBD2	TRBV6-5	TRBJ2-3	TGTGCCAGCAGTTACGTGACCAGCGGGAGGGCGTCGCAGTATTTT	CASSYVTSGRASQYF
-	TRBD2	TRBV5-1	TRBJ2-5	TGCGCCAGCAGCTCGGGGCGGCGGGAGGGAGAGACCCAGTACTTC	CASSSGRREGETQYF
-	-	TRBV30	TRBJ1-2	TGTGCCTGGAGTACAGGGTATGGCTACACCTTC	CAWSTGYGYTF
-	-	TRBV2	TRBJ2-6	TGTGCCAGCAGTGTACCGACAGAGCGATCTGGGGCCAACGTCCTGACTTTC	CASSVPTERSGANVLTF
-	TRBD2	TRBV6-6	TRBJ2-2	TGTGCCAGCAGTCCAGCGGGAGGAGGGACCGGGGAGCTGTTTTTT	CASSPAGGGTGELFF
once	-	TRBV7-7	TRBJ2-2	TGTGCTAGCAGCTTAGCCCCAATGGGCGGGGAGCTGTTTTTT	CASSLAPMGGELFF
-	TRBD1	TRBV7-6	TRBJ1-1	TGTGCCAGCAGCTCCGGACAGGGGGAGATCATGAACACTGAAGCTTTCTTT	CASSSGQGEIMNTEAFF
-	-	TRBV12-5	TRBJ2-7	TGTGCTAGTGGCCCTTTCTCCTACGAGCAGTACTTC	CASGPFSYEQYF
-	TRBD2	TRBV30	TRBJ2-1	TGTGCCTGGAGCCAACCTCGAGGGCGGGAGGGAAGGGGCAATGAGCAGTTCTTC	CAWSQPRGREGRGNEQFF
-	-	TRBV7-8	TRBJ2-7	TGTGCCAGCAGCCCTAGTCGCTCCTACGAGCAGTACTTC	CASSPSRSYEQYF
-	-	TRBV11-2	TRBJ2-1	TGTGCCAGCAGCCCATTGGACTTCCGGGGCTCCTACAATGAGCAGTTCTTC	CASSPLDFRGSYNEQFF